These 10 T cell receptor beta chains originate from one sample sequenced in a study of blood T cell repertoires in COVID-19. TCRdb's copy holds only in-frame clones and misses some; the assay was immunoSEQ multiplex PCR. The table lists about 130,000 clones, roughly 77% of them singletons. Sequences were obtained from peripheral blood. The receptors derive from a woman in her seventies with COVID-19, enrolled during active disease.

J is TRBJ2-7 and V is TRBV4-1; D might be TRBD1 (6 bases). The germline V and J ends were trimmed by 0 bases and 1 base, with 10 bases remaining between them. Germline V gene data show CDR1 as MGHRA and CDR2 as YSYEKL. The CDR3 runs to 15 residues. CDR3 in amino acids: CASSQEGQGSYEQYF. CDR3 coding DNA: TGCGCCAGCAGCCAAGAAGGGCAGGGGTCCTACGAGCAGTACTTC.

This chain links TRBV18 with TRBJ2-3; the match to TRBD2 covers 11 bases. CDR3 length: 16 residues. From germline, CDR1 is KGHSH and CDR2 LQKENI. J lost 5 bases, V lost 5 bases, and 9 bases had no gene match. This chain's CDR3 is CASSLLAGGPEDTQYF. The CDR3 region has the DNA TGTGCCAGCTCATTATTAGCGGGGGGGCCGGAAGATACGCAGTATTTT.

This clone was counted between two and nine times. The rearrangement joins TRBV30 to TRBJ1-2; 7 positions agree with TRBD1. V shed 3 bases, J shed 0 bases, and the junction held 7 bases outside the gene matches. The length of the CDR3 is 15 residues. Germline lookup yields CDR1 GTSNPN and CDR2 SVGIG (reference sequence). CDR3 nucleotide sequence: TGTGCCTGGAGCGGAACGGGACAGTCTAACTATGGCTACACCTTC. Protein: CAWSGTGQSNYGYTF. The whole variable domain, remainder taken from reference TRBV30 and TRBJ1-2, is SQTIHQWPATLVQPVGSPLSLECTVEGTSNPNLYWYRQAAGRGLQLLFYSVGIGQISSEVPQNLSASRPQDRQFILSSKKLLLSDSGFYLCAWSGTGQSNYGYTFGSGTRLTVV.

The rearrangement uses TRBV24-1 and TRBJ1-5; D is perhaps TRBD1 (6 bases). The germline CDR1 and CDR2 sequences are KGHDR and SFDVKD. This CDR3 has 14 residues. V was cut by 4 bases and J by 3 bases, with 9 bases left in between. The CDR3 DNA sequence: TGTGCCACCAGTGAAGCAGGGGTCAATCAGCCCCAGCATTTT. Its protein product is CATSEAGVNQPQHF.

The genes are TRBV5-1 and TRBJ2-7; tentative D call: TRBD1 (6 bases). Germline CDR1 and CDR2: SGHRS and YFSETQ. The CDR3 length is 17 residues. Trimming removed 1 base from V and 5 bases from J, with 22 bases in between. CDR3 nucleotide sequence: TGCGCCAGCAGCTTGATCCCTTGGCTAGGCACAGGGAACGAGCAGTACTTC. This translates into CASSLIPWLGTGNEQYF.

The rearrangement links TRBV9 to TRBJ1-1, with 7 bases matching TRBD1. The germline gives CDR1 SGDLS, CDR2 YYNGEE. Losses at the gene ends were 3 bases for V and 2 bases for J; bases not matched to a gene: 7. The CDR3 length is 15 residues. Written as DNA, the CDR3 is TGTGCCAGCAGCGGAGAGGGGGCAGGAAACACTGAAGCTTTCTTT. Protein product: CASSGEGAGNTEAFF. Looking up the rest from reference TRBV9 and TRBJ1-1 gives the full variable domain: DSGVTQTPKHLITATGQRVTLRCSPRSGDLSVYWYQQSLDQGLQFLIQYYNGEERAKGNILERFSAQQFPDLHSELNLSSLELGDSALYFCASSGEGAGNTEAFFGQGTRLTVV.

This chain uses TRBV30 with TRBJ2-1; the D gene is possibly TRBD2 (5 bases). Germline V gene data show CDR1 as GTSNPN and CDR2 as SVGIG (reference sequence). V was cut by 5 bases and J by 6 bases, with 11 bases left in between. The CDR3 sequence is 12 residues long. CDR3 coding DNA: TGTGCCTGGGGGATCCGGGGCAATGAGCAGTTCTTC. Translation gives CAWGIRGNEQFF.

The chain joins TRBV3-1 (or the pseudogene TRBV3-2) to TRBJ2-1, with a weak D call TRBD1 (5 bases). Germline V lookup: CDR1 LGHDT, CDR2 YNNKEL (reference sequence). This CDR3 region has 14 residues. The V gene lost 2 bases and the J gene lost 8 bases, with 13 bases spanning the gap. CDR3 nucleotides: TGTGCCAGCAGCCAACACAGGACCGGCGATGAGCAGTTCTTC. Translated: CASSQHRTGDEQFF.

The rearrangement links TRBV4-2 to TRBJ2-1; tentative D call: TRBD2 (5 bases). The ends were cut back, 3 bases at V and 9 bases at J, with 12 bases in the middle. The CDR3 consists of 13 residues. The germline gives CDR1 LGHNA, CDR2 YNFKEQ. This CDR3 is CASSQEVVGEQFF. Written as DNA, the CDR3 is TGTGCCAGCAGCCAGGAGGTTGTAGGTGAGCAGTTCTTC.

The chain employs TRBV10-3 and TRBJ1-2; D may be TRBD1 (5 bases). Deletions cut 3 bases from V and 0 bases from J, with 11 bases between. This CDR3 region has 15 residues. Germline V gene sequence: CDR1 ENHRY, CDR2 SYGVKD. The chain's CDR3 is CAISDPRVANYGYTF. CDR3 nucleotides: TGTGCCATCAGTGACCCCAGGGTGGCTAACTATGGCTACACCTTC.